What follows are 18 T cell receptor beta chains derived from one specimen sequenced in a study of cytomegalovirus exposure and HLA in healthy donors. PCR amplification relied on 60 Vbeta primers (plus 13 Jbeta primers). Produced via immunoSEQ multiplex PCR; TCRdb's table is partial and in-frame only. The profile shows roughly 140,000 clones, about 85% of them singletons. The sequencing sample was made of PBMCs. These receptors were collected from a woman between 18 and 30 years old in good health and CMV-seronegative.

V gene TRBV9 combines with J gene TRBJ2-3, with a possible D match to TRBD2 (6 bases). The CDR3 length is 14 residues. Per the germline V gene, CDR1 is SGDLS and CDR2 is YYNGEE. V was shortened by 2 bases and J by 2 bases, with 9 bases between the two germline ends. The CDR3 sequence is CASSVAGHTDTQYF. Here the CDR3 DNA reads TGTGCCAGCAGCGTGGCGGGGCACACAGATACGCAGTATTTT.

The CDR3 protein is CASSDWGGGLFF. In DNA, the CDR3 is TGTGCCAGCAGTGATTGGGGGGGCGGACTGTTTTTT. This chain joins TRBV2 and TRBJ1-4; possibly TRBD1 for D (6 bases). Deletions cut 3 bases from V and 13 bases from J, with 12 bases between. CDR3 length: 12 amino acids. Germline lookup yields CDR1 SNHLY and CDR2 FYNNEI.

This chain uses TRBV6-1 with TRBJ2-5; D unclear. The germline V and J ends were trimmed by 5 bases and 5 bases, with 6 bases remaining between them. This CDR3 spans 11 amino acids. Germline V gene lookup returns CDR1 MNHNS and CDR2 SASEGT. In nucleotides, the CDR3 is TGTGCCAGCAGTCGTTCTGAGACCCAGTACTTC. Residues: CASSRSETQYF.

The chain joins TRBV7-2 to TRBJ2-3, with TRBD2 identical over 10 bases. The CDR3 is 15 amino acids. CDR1 SGHTA and CDR2 FQGNSA come from the germline V gene. Trimming cost V 5 bases and J 3 bases; bases outside gene matches: 5. The CDR3 protein is CASSTSGIGTDTQYF. In nucleotides, the CDR3 is TGTGCCAGCAGCACTAGCGGGATTGGGACAGATACGCAGTATTTT.

V and J are TRBV6-1 and TRBJ1-2, with 9 bases aligning to TRBD1. This CDR3 region has 13 residues. Trimming removed 6 bases from V and 6 bases from J; junction bases left unmatched: 5. Germline V lookup: CDR1 MNHNS, CDR2 SASEGT. The CDR3 DNA is TGTGCCAGCAGGGGGACAGGGTTGGATGGCTACACCTTC. Its translation: CASRGTGLDGYTF.

The chain links TRBV6-5 to TRBJ2-5; a weak D match, TRBD1 (6 bases). Trimming took off 11 bases at V and 5 bases at J, with 18 bases between the two ends. The germline CDR1 and CDR2 sequences are MNHEY and SVGAGI. CDR3 size: 13 residues. The CDR3 DNA reads as TGTGCCCACAGCCCACAGAGGGGGGAGACCCAGTACTTC. Translation gives CAHSPQRGETQYF.

The chain links TRBV4-2 to TRBJ2-1; 9 bases match TRBD2. The CDR3 sequence is 15 residues long. The V gene's germline CDR1 is LGHNA and CDR2 YNFKEQ. J lost 5 bases, V lost 4 bases, and 6 bases had no gene match. Here the CDR3 reads CASSLGGGGDNEQFF. The CDR3 DNA is TGTGCCAGCAGCCTTGGGGGCGGGGGGGACAATGAGCAGTTCTTC.

The rearrangement uses TRBV10-1 and TRBJ2-2; 10 nucleotides line up with TRBD1. Germline CDR1 reads WNHNN; CDR2 reads SYGVQD (reference sequence). This CDR3 has 15 residues. J was trimmed by 4 bases and V by 5 bases; bases with no gene match: 4. The CDR3 spells CASSRDRGRTGELFF. The CDR3 DNA is TGCGCCAGCAGTCGGGACAGGGGTCGCACCGGGGAGCTGTTTTTT.

The rearrangement links TRBV14 to TRBJ2-5; D may be TRBD1 (5 bases). V gave up 1 base and J gave up 5 bases, with 8 bases separating them. CDR1 and CDR2 from the germline V gene are SGHDN and FVKESK. The CDR3 loop spans 13 amino acids. CDR3 DNA: TGTGCCAGCAGCCAAGGGGGCGCGGAGACCCAGTACTTC. It translates to CASSQGGAETQYF.

With respect to this clone: The sample contains more than one DNA sequence encoding this CDR3. J is TRBJ2-7 and V is TRBV9; no firm D call. V was cut by 0 bases and J by 1 base, with 5 bases left in between. In germline, CDR1 is SGDLS, CDR2 YYNGEE. The CDR3 is made up of 13 amino acids. The CDR3 loop is CASSVGQSYEQYF. The CDR3 DNA sequence: TGTGCCAGCAGCGTAGGCCAGTCCTACGAGCAGTACTTC.

This clone was detected once. The rearrangement links TRBV28 to TRBJ1-4; 10 nucleotides agree with TRBD1. The CDR3 is 16 amino acids. The germline gives CDR1 MDHEN, CDR2 SYDVKM. Trimming at V came to 9 bases and at J to 8 bases, leaving 15 bases not matched to a gene. The CDR3 is CASSVSPGQGLEKLFF. CDR3 sequence (DNA): TGTGCCAGTAGTGTTTCCCCGGGACAGGGGTTAGAAAAACTGTTTTTT.

This clone has just one count. The chain links TRBV6-1 to TRBJ1-2, with D unclear. The CDR3 is made up of 14 amino acids. CDR1 MNHNS and CDR2 SASEGT come from the germline V gene. V lost 1 base to trimming and J lost 3 bases, with 9 bases between them. The CDR3, as DNA: TGTGCCAGCAGTGAAGGGTCCCCGGACTATGGCTACACCTTC. It is translated as CASSEGSPDYGYTF.

The rearrangement uses TRBV28 and TRBJ1-1; the D gene is possibly TRBD1 (6 bases). This CDR3 comprises 15 residues. V was trimmed by 1 base and J by 4 bases, leaving 13 bases between them. The germline V gene has CDR1 MDHEN and CDR2 SYDVKM. The CDR3 region is CASSLLQGDGTEAFF. As DNA, the CDR3 is TGTGCCAGCAGTTTATTACAGGGTGATGGCACTGAAGCTTTCTTT. Filled out from reference TRBV28 and TRBJ1-1, the complete variable domain reads DVKVTQSSRYLVKRTGEKVFLECVQDMDHENMFWYRQDPGLGLRLIYFSYDVKMKEKGDIPEGYSVSREKKERFSLILESASTNQTSMYLCASSLLQGDGTEAFFGQGTRLTVV.

This clone was counted once. The chain recombines TRBV6-6 with TRBJ2-3; D unresolved. The CDR3 is 14 residues long. Looked up from germline, CDR1 is MNHNY and CDR2 is SVGAGI (reference sequence). Trimming took 0 bases from V and 2 from J, leaving 6 bases between them. CDR3 amino acids: CASSYSSNTDTQYF. The DNA of the CDR3 is TGTGCCAGCAGTTACTCGAGTAACACAGATACGCAGTATTTT.

The chain recombines TRBV5-8 with TRBJ2-5, with D possibly being TRBD1 (5 bases). Germline V gene sequence: CDR1 SGHTS, CDR2 YDEGEE. V shed 4 bases and J shed 3 bases, with 22 bases lying between them. The CDR3 loop spans 17 amino acids. The CDR3 nucleotides are TGTGCCAGCAGCCCCGGCGTCCGGACAAGAGGAAAAGAGACCCAGTACTTC. Protein product: CASSPGVRTRGKETQYF.

This clone was counted between two and nine times. The chain uses TRBV5-1 and TRBJ1-5; 7 bases fit TRBD1. V gave up 4 bases and J gave up 4 bases; unmatched junction bases: 5. Germline-derived CDR1 and CDR2 are SGHRS and YFSETQ. The CDR3 contains 14 residues. The CDR3 spells CASSATGSNQPQHF. The DNA of the CDR3 is TGCGCCAGCAGCGCGACAGGGTCGAATCAGCCCCAGCATTTT.

V and J are TRBV7-9 and TRBJ2-1; weak D call: TRBD2 (6 bases). The CDR3 extends over 13 amino acids. Germline CDR1 is SEHNR and CDR2 is FQNEAQ (reference sequence). V dropped 1 base and J dropped 9 bases, with 10 bases sitting between them. The CDR3 here is CASSLGVGSEQFF. CDR3 coding DNA: TGTGCCAGCAGCTTAGGGGTCGGGAGTGAGCAGTTCTTC.

The V call is TRBV7-2, the J call TRBJ2-3, with TRBD2 identical over 7 bases. CDR3 length equals 13 residues. CDR1 is SGHTA and CDR2 is FQGNSA in the germline V gene. With V trimmed by 3 bases and J by 4 bases, 1 base remained unmatched. The CDR3 coding sequence is TGTGCCAGCAGCTTCCGGGAGGCAGATACGCAGTATTTT. Its translation is CASSFREADTQYF.